The T cell receptor beta chain described here comes from a study of blood T cells in healthy people across ages. Then a second PCR, running about 6 to 12 cycles, was carried out with a sample-barcoded 5' primer and a J-beta primer mix. A single record per CDR3 protein comes from TCRdb applying MiXCR to the 5' RACE reads. The table includes 980,000 or so distinct CDR3 sequences, roughly 52% detected once. The ends were cut back, 5 bases at V and 2 bases at J, with 18 bases in the middle. The CDR3 runs 16 residues. Germline V gene sequence: CDR1 SGHAT, CDR2 FQDESV (reference sequence). This clonotype was sampled from a man aged 25-40 years in good health. The chain carries TRBV11-1 and TRBJ2-5; unclear D gene. Material for sequencing was blood. The DNA for the CDR3 is TGTGCCAGCAGCCCTTGGCCTACGCCGGAGCAAGAGACCCAGTACTTC. Residues: CASSPWPTPEQETQYF.